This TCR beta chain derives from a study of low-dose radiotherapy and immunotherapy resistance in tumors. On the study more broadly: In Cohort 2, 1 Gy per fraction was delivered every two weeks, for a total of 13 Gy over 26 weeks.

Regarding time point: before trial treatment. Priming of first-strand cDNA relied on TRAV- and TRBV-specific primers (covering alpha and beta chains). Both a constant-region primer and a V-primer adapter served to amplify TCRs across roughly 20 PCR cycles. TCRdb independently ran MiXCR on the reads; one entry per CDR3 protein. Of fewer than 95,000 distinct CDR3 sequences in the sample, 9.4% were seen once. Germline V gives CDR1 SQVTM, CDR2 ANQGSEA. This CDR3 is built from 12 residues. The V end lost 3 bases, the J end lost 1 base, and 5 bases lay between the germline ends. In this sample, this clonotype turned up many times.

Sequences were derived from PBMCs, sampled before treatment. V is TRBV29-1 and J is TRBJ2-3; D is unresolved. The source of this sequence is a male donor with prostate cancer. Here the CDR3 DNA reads TGCAGCGTTGACATTGGCACAGATACGCAGTATTTT. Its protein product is CSVDIGTDTQYF.